This T cell receptor beta chain emerged from a study of cytomegalovirus exposure and HLA in healthy donors. The CDR3 spans 14 residues. Looked up from germline, CDR1 is SGHTA and CDR2 is FQGTGA. With V trimmed by 2 bases and J by 3 bases, 1 base remained unmatched. Notes on this clone: Antigen specificity is unknown.

This PCR relied on a set of 60 Vbeta primers and 13 Jbeta primers. The table came from immunoSEQ multiplex PCR; TCRdb's copy has only in-frame clones and leaves some out. The table has more than 60,000 clones, around 84% seen once; the top ten hold under 20%. Findings and limits, study-wide: In vitro, a few CMV-associated chains proved specific for CMV antigens.

The J gene is TRBJ2-7, the V gene TRBV7-3; 10 positions agree with TRBD2. The sequence derives from a man in his 70s in good health and CMV-seropositive. Sequencing was carried out using PBMCs. CDR3 sequence reads: CASSLASGSYEQYF. CDR3 DNA sequence: TGTGCCAGCAGCTTAGCTAGCGGGAGCTACGAGCAGTACTTC. The full variable domain, with the rest looked up from reference TRBV7-3 and TRBJ2-7, is GAGVSQTPSNKVTEKGKYVELRCDPISGHTALYWYRQSLGQGPEFLIYFQGTGAADDSGLPNDRFFAVRPEGSVSTLKIQRTERGDSAVYLCASSLASGSYEQYFGPGTRLTVT.